The 16 T cell receptor beta chains in this list originate from one sample, sequenced in a study of CD8+ T cells in alopecia areata. This sample's treatment: oral pan-JAK inhibitor, 5-10 mg twice daily. After isolation, RNA underwent reverse transcription to generate cDNA as the sequencing template. Assay used: immunoSEQ multiplex PCR; TCRdb lists only in-frame clones, some missing. The sample yields approximately 180,000 clones, roughly 60% seen once. Sequencing was performed on CD4+ T cells sorted from blood, taken at week 24, from a patient treated with tofacitinib. The source of these receptors is a human donor with alopecia areata.

A few counts support this clone. The V call is TRBV29-1, the J call TRBJ1-1; D may be TRBD1 (6 bases). Trimming cost V 4 bases and J 1 base, with 10 bases left between them. This CDR3 is 13 amino acids long. The germline gives CDR1 SQVTM, CDR2 ANQGSEA. The CDR3 is CSVGRQENTEAFF. The CDR3 region has the DNA TGCAGCGTTGGTAGACAGGAGAACACTGAAGCTTTCTTT.

This clone occurred many times. The chain has TRBV9 and TRBJ1-6; TRBD1 is a possible D gene (5 bases). V lost 3 bases, J lost 5 bases, and 9 bases lay in between. CDR3 length: 14 amino acids. Germline CDR1 is SGDLS and CDR2 is YYNGEE. CDR3 loop: CASSGGTDNSPLHF. The CDR3 DNA reads TGTGCCAGCAGCGGCGGGACGGATAATTCACCCCTCCACTTT.

The chain uses TRBV30 and TRBJ1-1; D unclear. The germline V gene has CDR1 GTSNPN and CDR2 SVGIG (reference sequence). Trimming stripped 3 bases from V and 1 base from J, with 6 bases between. The CDR3 has 12 amino acids. The CDR3 nucleotides read TGTGCCTGGAGGAACGAGAACACTGAAGCTTTCTTT. Its protein product is CAWRNENTEAFF.

V gene TRBV29-1 combines with J gene TRBJ1-2; 9 bases fit TRBD1. V dropped 6 bases and J dropped 6; count of bases not matched to a gene: 5. Germline lookup yields CDR1 SQVTM and CDR2 ANQGSEA. This CDR3 region has 12 residues. The CDR3 bases are TGCAGCGTGGGTACAGGGGGCGATGGCTACACCTTC. It encodes CSVGTGGDGYTF.

This sequence joins TRBV4-1 and TRBJ2-7, with D tentatively TRBD1 or TRBD2 (6 bases each). CDR1 MGHRA and CDR2 YSYEKL come from the germline V gene. The V end lost 2 bases, the J end lost 3 bases, and 11 bases lay between the germline ends. The CDR3 length is 14 residues. In DNA, the CDR3 is TGCGCCAGCAGCCAACCGGGGGCGAACTACGAGCAGTACTTC. Its translation: CASSQPGANYEQYF.

For this clone: Other DNA sequences in the same sample also yield this CDR3. The V call is TRBV29-1, the J call TRBJ1-1, with no clear D. Trimming pared 4 bases from V and 0 bases from J, leaving 6 bases between. The CDR3 runs 12 residues. Germline assignment: CDR1 SQVTM and CDR2 ANQGSEA. The CDR3 DNA reads TGCAGCGTTGGGCTGGTGAACACTGAAGCTTTCTTT. Amino acids: CSVGLVNTEAFF.

The chain couples TRBV5-1 to TRBJ2-5; 7 nucleotides align to TRBD1. Trimming cost V 4 bases and J 5 bases; bases outside gene matches: 8. Germline CDR1 reads SGHRS; CDR2 reads YFSETQ. The CDR3 covers 14 residues. The CDR3 nucleotides read TGCGCCAGCAGCCTAATACAGGGGACGGAGACCCAGTACTTC. Protein: CASSLIQGTETQYF.

This clone was detected a few times. The rearrangement links TRBV11-1 to TRBJ2-2; 14 positions match TRBD2. Trimming removed 5 bases from V and 4 bases from J; junction bases left unmatched: 6. Germline values: CDR1 SGHAT, CDR2 FQDESV (reference sequence). The CDR3 covers 17 residues. Here the CDR3 DNA reads TGTGCCAGCAGCGCGACTAGCGGGGGGGCCAGCACCGGGGAGCTGTTTTTT. Residues: CASSATSGGASTGELFF.

This clone was seen more than once but under ten times. This chain connects TRBV30 to TRBJ2-2, with D tentatively TRBD1 or TRBD2 (5 bases each). V shed 3 bases and J shed 6 bases, with 14 bases lying between them. In germline, CDR1 is GTSNPN, CDR2 SVGIG (reference sequence). The CDR3 has 14 residues. CDR3 amino acids: CAWRDLEGSGELFF. The CDR3 DNA reads as TGTGCCTGGAGAGACCTAGAGGGGTCCGGGGAGCTGTTTTTT.

The chain combines TRBV5-6 with TRBJ2-2; 12 nucleotides line up with TRBD2. The V and J ends lost 6 bases and 4 bases, in that order; junction bases with no gene match: 13. Germline loops: CDR1 SGHDT, CDR2 YYEEEE. The CDR3 totals 18 residues. The CDR3 nucleotides read TGTGCCAGCACCCTACGGACTAGCGGGGCGGTAGGCACCGGGGAGCTGTTTTTT. Translation gives CASTLRTSGAVGTGELFF.

This clone has a single count. J is TRBJ2-5 and V is TRBV11-3, with 9 nucleotides matching TRBD1. Germline trimming cut 5 bases from V and 3 bases from J; bases unmatched to any gene: 7. CDR1 and CDR2 (germline): SGHNT, YENEEA. The CDR3 has 15 residues. Here the CDR3 reads CASSLGTGREETQYF. For the CDR3, the DNA is TGTGCCAGCAGCCTCGGGACAGGGAGGGAAGAGACCCAGTACTTC.

The chain recombines TRBV27 with TRBJ2-1; 8 bases match TRBD1. Germline V gives CDR1 MNHEY, CDR2 SMNVEV (reference sequence). V lost 3 bases, J lost 7 bases, and 5 bases stayed unmatched. CDR3 length equals 14 residues. CDR3: CASSLGQAINEQFF. CDR3 coding DNA: TGTGCCAGCAGTTTGGGACAGGCAATTAATGAGCAGTTCTTC.

The rearrangement links TRBV30 to TRBJ1-5; 10 bases fit TRBD1. This CDR3 is built from 15 residues. Looked up from germline, CDR1 is GTSNPN and CDR2 is SVGIG (reference sequence). The V segment lost 2 bases and the J segment 3 bases; nucleotides outside the gene matches: 4. The CDR3 sequence: CAWSSGQGTNQPQHF. In DNA, the CDR3 is TGTGCCTGGAGTTCGGGACAGGGGACCAATCAGCCCCAGCATTTT.

The chain recombines TRBV29-1 with TRBJ2-1, with 8 bases matching TRBD1. V dropped 3 bases and J dropped 6; count of bases not matched to a gene: 10. The CDR3 spans 15 residues. From germline, CDR1 is SQVTM and CDR2 ANQGSEA. In DNA, the CDR3 is TGCAGCGTTGATCGGACAGGGATGGTGGGCAATGAGCAGTTCTTC. It translates to CSVDRTGMVGNEQFF.

In this sample, this clone turned up a few times. The CDR3 loop reads CAFSSDSPVGELFF. CDR3 nucleotide sequence: TGTGCCTTTTCGTCTGACAGTCCTGTCGGGGAGCTGTTTTTT. The rearrangement uses TRBV30 and TRBJ2-2; D may be TRBD1 (5 bases). In germline, CDR1 is GTSNPN, CDR2 SVGIG (reference sequence). V was shortened by 7 bases and J by 7 bases, with 19 bases between the two germline ends. The CDR3 contains 14 residues.

J is TRBJ2-5 and V is TRBV5-1, with 10 bases aligning to TRBD1. The V and J ends lost 4 bases and 3 bases, in that order; junction bases with no gene match: 3. The CDR3 spans 14 residues. CDR1 and CDR2 from the germline V gene are SGHRS and YFSETQ. Written as DNA, the CDR3 is TGCGCCAGCAGCGCCGGGACAGGGGAAGAGACCCAGTACTTC. Translating gives CASSAGTGEETQYF. The full variable domain, completed using reference TRBV5-1 and TRBJ2-5, is KAGVTQTPRYLIKTRGQQVTLSCSPISGHRSVSWYQQTPGQGLQFLFEYFSETQRNKGNFPGRFSGRQFSNSRSEMNVSTLELGDSALYLCASSAGTGEETQYFGPGTRLLVL.